This TCR beta chain was captured by sequencing in a study of blood T cell repertoires in COVID-19. Overall study context: The United States, Italy and Spain were the sources of the acute and convalescent COVID-19 samples. Sources were T cells, B-cell-depleted T cells, or PBMCs; the material itself was cDNA or gDNA.

Germline V gives CDR1 ENHRY, CDR2 SYGVKD. The V and J ends lost 5 bases and 0 bases respectively, with 11 bases between them. CDR3 size: 15 residues. Original analysis: How many nucleated cells were present was estimated from reference gene primer amplification. Clones were sequenced by immunoSEQ multiplex PCR, and TCRdb holds only the in-frame ones, with some missing. D and trimming were read from the DNA, whereas the V and J calls and clone size are those reported in that table. The sample carries about 130,000 clones, about four fifths recorded once. This TCR was sampled from a woman aged 50 to 60 with acute or convalescent COVID-19. The chain couples TRBV10-3 to TRBJ1-3; D is perhaps TRBD1 (6 bases). Sequencing used peripheral blood. In DNA, the CDR3 is TGTGCCATCAGTCCGGACAGCCTCTCTGGAAACACCATATATTTT. The encoded protein is CAISPDSLSGNTIYF.